Below, one T cell receptor beta chain is given with its context. This specimen belongs to a study of blood T cell repertoires in COVID-19. Study in general: Specimens from acute and convalescent COVID-19 originated in the United States, Italy and Spain. Sources were T cells, B-cell-depleted T cells, or PBMCs; the material itself was cDNA or gDNA.

Original data processing: From reference gene primer amplification, estimates of nucleated cell counts were derived. The data were produced by immunoSEQ multiplex PCR, yet TCRdb's version contains in-frame clones alone and is incomplete. That table is the source of V, J and clone size, and D and trimming were worked out from the DNA. This sample has about 90,000 clones, with 88% found just once. The receptor was derived from a man aged 60-69 years with acute or convalescent COVID-19. Sequencing used peripheral blood.

CDR3 nucleotides: TGTGCCTGGAGTGTCACAGTCCGAACAAACTACACCTTC. It yields the protein CAWSVTVRTNYTF. The chain is built from TRBV30 and TRBJ1-2; D is uncertain. Per the germline V gene, CDR1 is GTSNPN and CDR2 is SVGIG (reference sequence). CDR3 length equals 13 residues. V was pared by 0 bases and J by 10 bases, with 15 bases between.